What follows is one T cell receptor (beta chain) and its context. What it recognizes is unknown. Trimming removed 2 bases from V and 1 base from J; junction bases left unmatched: 7. Per the germline V gene, CDR1 is SGHTA and CDR2 is FQGTGA. The CDR3 has 17 amino acids. Division of CD4+ cells produced a CD45RA+ naive subset and a CD45RA-negative memory subset. TCRdb's copy holds only in-frame clones and misses some; the assay was immunoSEQ multiplex PCR. This table has 2 million to 2.5 million clones, 95% appearing once. The source of the sample is a study of shared clonotypes between healthy human individuals. Overall study results and limits: In a handful of donors, approximately 5% of naive CD4 clonotypes appeared in common.

This TCR was sampled from a man younger than 35 in good health. The rearrangement uses TRBV7-3 and TRBJ2-4; 8 bases match TRBD1. The specimen sequenced was naive CD4+ T cells sorted from blood. As for subset: CD45RA+ positively selected. The CDR3 DNA follows: TGTGCCAGCAGCTTATTCGTAACAGGGGGTGCCAAAAACATTCAGTACTTC. As protein: CASSLFVTGGAKNIQYF.